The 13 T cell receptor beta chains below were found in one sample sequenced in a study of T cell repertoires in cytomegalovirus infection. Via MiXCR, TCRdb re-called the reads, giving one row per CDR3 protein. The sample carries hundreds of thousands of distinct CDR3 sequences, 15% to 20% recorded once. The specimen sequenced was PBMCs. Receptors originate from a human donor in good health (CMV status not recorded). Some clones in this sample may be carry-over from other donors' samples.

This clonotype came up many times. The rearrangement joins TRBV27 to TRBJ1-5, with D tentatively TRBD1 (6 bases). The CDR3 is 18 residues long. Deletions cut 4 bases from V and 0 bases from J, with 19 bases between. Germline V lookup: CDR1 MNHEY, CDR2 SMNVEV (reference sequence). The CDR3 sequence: CASSWRGGRGYSNQPQHF. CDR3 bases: TGTGCCAGCAGTTGGAGGGGAGGCAGGGGATATAGCAATCAGCCCCAGCATTTT.

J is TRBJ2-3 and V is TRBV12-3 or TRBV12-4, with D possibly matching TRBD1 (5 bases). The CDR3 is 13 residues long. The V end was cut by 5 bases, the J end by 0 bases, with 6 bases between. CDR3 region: CASSGASTDTQYF. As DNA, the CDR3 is TGTGCCAGCAGTGGGGCTAGCACAGATACGCAGTATTTT.

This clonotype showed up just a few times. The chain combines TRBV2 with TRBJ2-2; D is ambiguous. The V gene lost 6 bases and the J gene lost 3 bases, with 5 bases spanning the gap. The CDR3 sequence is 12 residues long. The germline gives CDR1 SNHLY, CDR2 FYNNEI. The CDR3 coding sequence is TGTGCCAGCAGAAGGGACACCGGGGAGCTGTTTTTT. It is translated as CASRRDTGELFF.

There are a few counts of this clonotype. This CDR3 reads CASSSGPLGGYTF. CDR3 sequence (DNA): TGTGCCAGCTCGAGCGGGCCGCTGGGAGGCTACACCTTC. This chain links TRBV19 with TRBJ1-2; no definite D call. Per the germline V gene, CDR1 is LNHDA and CDR2 is SQIVND (reference sequence). CDR3 length equals 13 residues. Trimming removed 9 bases from V and 8 bases from J, with 19 bases in between.

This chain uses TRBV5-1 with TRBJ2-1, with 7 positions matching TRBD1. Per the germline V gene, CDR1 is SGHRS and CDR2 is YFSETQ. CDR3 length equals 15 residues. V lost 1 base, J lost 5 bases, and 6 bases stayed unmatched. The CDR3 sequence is CASSLLQGTHNEQFF. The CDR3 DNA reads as TGCGCCAGCAGCTTGTTACAGGGGACCCACAATGAGCAGTTCTTC.

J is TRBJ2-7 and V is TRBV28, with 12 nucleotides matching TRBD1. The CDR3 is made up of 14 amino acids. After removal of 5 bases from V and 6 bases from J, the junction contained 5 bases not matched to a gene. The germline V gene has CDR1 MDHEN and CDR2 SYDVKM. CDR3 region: CASSNRDRGREQYF. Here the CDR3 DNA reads TGTGCCAGCAGTAACCGGGACAGGGGGCGCGAGCAGTACTTC.

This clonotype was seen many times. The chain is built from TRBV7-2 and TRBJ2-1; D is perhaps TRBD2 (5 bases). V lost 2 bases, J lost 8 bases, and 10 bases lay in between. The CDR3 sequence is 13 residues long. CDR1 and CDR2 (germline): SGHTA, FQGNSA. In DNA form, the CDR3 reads TGTGCCAGCAGCTTACTACCACTAGATGAGCAGTTCTTC. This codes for CASSLLPLDEQFF.

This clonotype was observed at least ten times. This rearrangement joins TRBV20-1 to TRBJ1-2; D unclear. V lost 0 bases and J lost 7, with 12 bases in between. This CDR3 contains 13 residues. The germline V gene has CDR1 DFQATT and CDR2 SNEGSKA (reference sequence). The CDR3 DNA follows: TGCAGTGCTAGAGATCCGACCTCCGCTGGCTACACCTTC. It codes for CSARDPTSAGYTF.

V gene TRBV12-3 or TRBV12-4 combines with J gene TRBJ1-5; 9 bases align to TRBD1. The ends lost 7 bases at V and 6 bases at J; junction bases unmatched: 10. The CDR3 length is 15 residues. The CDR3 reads CASTRTGQGGQPQHF. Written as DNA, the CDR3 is TGTGCCAGCACCCGTACGGGACAGGGAGGTCAGCCCCAGCATTTT.

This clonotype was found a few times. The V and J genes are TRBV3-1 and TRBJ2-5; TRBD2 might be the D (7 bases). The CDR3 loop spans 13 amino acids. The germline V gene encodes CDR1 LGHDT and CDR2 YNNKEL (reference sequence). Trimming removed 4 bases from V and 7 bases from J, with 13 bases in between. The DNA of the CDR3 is TGTGCCAGCAGCCCCCGGGGGGCTCGGACCCAGTACTTC. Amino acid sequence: CASSPRGARTQYF.

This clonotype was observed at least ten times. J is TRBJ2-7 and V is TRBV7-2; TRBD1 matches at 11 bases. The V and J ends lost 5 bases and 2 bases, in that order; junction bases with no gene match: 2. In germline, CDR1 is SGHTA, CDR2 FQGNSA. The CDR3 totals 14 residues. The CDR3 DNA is TGTGCCAGCAGCGCGGACAGGGGGCCCTACGAGCAGTACTTC. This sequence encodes CASSADRGPYEQYF.

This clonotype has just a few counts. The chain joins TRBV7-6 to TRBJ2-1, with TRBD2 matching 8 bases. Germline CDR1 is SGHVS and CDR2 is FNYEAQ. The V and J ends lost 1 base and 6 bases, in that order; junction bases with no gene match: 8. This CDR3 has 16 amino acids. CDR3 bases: TGTGCCAGCAGCTTAGGTACTGCGGGGGGATTCAATGAGCAGTTCTTC. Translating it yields CASSLGTAGGFNEQFF.

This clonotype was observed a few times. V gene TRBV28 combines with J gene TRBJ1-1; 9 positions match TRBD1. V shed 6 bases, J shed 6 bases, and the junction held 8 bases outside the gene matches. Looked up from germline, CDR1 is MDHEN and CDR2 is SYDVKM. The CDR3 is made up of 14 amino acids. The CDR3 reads CASRLGQGGAEAFF. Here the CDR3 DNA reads TGTGCCAGCAGGCTGGGACAGGGAGGCGCTGAAGCTTTCTTT. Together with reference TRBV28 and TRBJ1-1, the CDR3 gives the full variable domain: DVKVTQSSRYLVKRTGEKVFLECVQDMDHENMFWYRQDPGLGLRLIYFSYDVKMKEKGDIPEGYSVSREKKERFSLILESASTNQTSMYLCASRLGQGGAEAFFGQGTRLTVV.